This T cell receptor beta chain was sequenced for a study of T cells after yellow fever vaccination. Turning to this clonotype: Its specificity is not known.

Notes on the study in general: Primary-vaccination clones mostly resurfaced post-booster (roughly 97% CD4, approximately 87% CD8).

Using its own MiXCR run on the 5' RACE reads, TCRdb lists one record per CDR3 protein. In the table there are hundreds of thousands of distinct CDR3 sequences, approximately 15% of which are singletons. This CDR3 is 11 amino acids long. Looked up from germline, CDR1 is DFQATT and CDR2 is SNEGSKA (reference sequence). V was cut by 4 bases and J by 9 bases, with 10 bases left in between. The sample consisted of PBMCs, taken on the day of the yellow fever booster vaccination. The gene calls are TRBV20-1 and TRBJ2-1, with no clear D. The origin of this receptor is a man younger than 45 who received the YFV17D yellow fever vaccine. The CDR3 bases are TGCAGTGCTAACCTCCCCGGTGAGCAGTTCTTC. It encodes CSANLPGEQFF.